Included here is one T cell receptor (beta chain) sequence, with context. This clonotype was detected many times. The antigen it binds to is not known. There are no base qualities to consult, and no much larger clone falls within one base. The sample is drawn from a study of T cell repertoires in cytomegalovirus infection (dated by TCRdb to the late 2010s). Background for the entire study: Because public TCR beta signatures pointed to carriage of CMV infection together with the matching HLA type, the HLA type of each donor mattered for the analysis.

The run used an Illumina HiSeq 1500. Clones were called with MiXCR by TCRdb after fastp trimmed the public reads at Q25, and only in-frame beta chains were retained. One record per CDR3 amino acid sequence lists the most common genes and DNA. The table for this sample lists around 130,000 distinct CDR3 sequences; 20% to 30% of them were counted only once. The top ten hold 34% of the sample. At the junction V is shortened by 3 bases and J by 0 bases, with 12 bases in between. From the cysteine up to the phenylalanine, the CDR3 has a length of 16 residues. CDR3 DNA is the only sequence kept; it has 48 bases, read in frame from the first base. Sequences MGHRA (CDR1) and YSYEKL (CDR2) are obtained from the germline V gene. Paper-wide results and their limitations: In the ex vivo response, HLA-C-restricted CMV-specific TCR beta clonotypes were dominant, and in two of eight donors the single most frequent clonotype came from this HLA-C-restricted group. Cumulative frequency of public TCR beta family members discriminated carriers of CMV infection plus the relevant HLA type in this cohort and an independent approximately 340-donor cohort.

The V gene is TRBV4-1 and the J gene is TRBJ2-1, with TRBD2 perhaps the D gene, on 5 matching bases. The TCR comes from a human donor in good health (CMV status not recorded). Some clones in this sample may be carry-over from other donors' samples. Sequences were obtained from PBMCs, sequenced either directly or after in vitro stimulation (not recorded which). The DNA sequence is TGCGCCAGCAGCCACCCAGCGGTAAGCTCCTACAATGAGCAGTTCTTC. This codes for CASSHPAVSSYNEQFF.